These T cell receptor beta chains were read from a single sample in a study of CDR3 diversity in severe acne. MiXCR was run by TCRdb on the PCR reads, yielding one entry per CDR3 protein. The sample carries approximately 90,000 distinct CDR3 sequences, roughly half recorded once. What was sequenced was blood. The source of these receptors is a male donor in good health, serving as a control. Each CDR3 is given with its conserved first and last residue.

TRBV19 | CASSTEVISGQPQHF
TRBV7-9 | CASPGAEAFF
TRBV19 | CASTKGPGTALFEQYF
TRBV6-5 | CASSYSVEGGQALDGYTF
TRBV2 | CASSSTGTNYGYTF
TRBV25-1 | CASSATGVQPQHF
TRBV5-1 | CASSKQPGTNEKLFF
TRBV24-1 | CAGEGGQGHYEQYF
TRBV9 | CASSRAQETQYF
TRBV7-9 | CASSFQIAGTGELFF
TRBV6-5 | CASSYGEDRAHEQYF
TRBV28 | CASSFFQGSPNTEAFF
TRBV10-3 | CAISETPGQGTYEQYF
TRBV20-1 | CSAEAGGRTDTQYF
TRBV20-1 | CSASSPGTGRIYGYTF
TRBV7-9 | CASSLDPRAQYF
TRBV19 | CASSGTGTSGANVLTF
TRBV5-6 | CASSFPADTGELYF
TRBV19 | CASSIVTQGYGYTF
TRBV5-4 | CASSLAGPRSGELFF
TRBV7-9 | CASSYPAGVYEQYF
TRBV20-1 | CSAGLAGNTEAFF
TRBV25-1 | CASSEYRWGTDTQYF
TRBV6-1 | CASSEVGSYGYTF
TRBV29-1 | CSVPTSGTETQYF
TRBV6-5 | CASSHGTPEAFF
TRBV6-5 | CASSYSVEGANTSGGGNEQFF
TRBV5-1 | CASRDIGVYEQYF
TRBV11-3 | CASSSGRAHYEQYF
TRBV5-5 | CASSRQGAPLHF
TRBV9 | CASSRSTSGYQETQYF
TRBV4-2 | CASSQAGDGYTF
TRBV5-4 | CASSLTWGNTEAFF
TRBV6-5 | CASSYYGYTF
TRBV24-1 | CATSDITSAKGHQETQYF
TRBV9 | CASSQRTGWAFF
TRBV6-5 | CASKNGPNTDTQYF
TRBV6-1 | CASSEGTGGGDQETQYF
TRBV7-3 | CASSDQTTPPPPPAFF
TRBV20-1 | CSAPDRSVYNSPLHF
TRBV2 | CASSERGTAFF
TRBV7-3 | CASSPGTNRGEQYF
TRBV9 | CASSVAGQGRGNGYTF
TRBV11-2 | CASSLVPANTEAFF
TRBV2 | CASSETPTGGNYGYTF
TRBV19 | CALHRRQGNTGGLFF
TRBV19 | CASSILSASEQYF
TRBV19 | CASSIGGTGGVGAEAFF
TRBV24-1 | CATSDLQTSYGYTF
TRBV19 | CASSATGWPQHF
TRBV5-1 | CASSPGTSRRPIEAFF
TRBV9 | CASSPRLGQGLGNEQFF
TRBV7-2 | CASRQTGSYGYYF
TRBV9 | CASSASSGGQPQHF
TRBV12-3/TRBV12-4 | CASSRGGATEAFF
TRBV7-3 | CASSSSGTHNEQFF
TRBV13 | CASSLGLGNYGYTF
TRBV6-5 | CASTPGNNQQFF
TRBV4-1 | CASSQGRLVYNEQFF
TRBV11-2 | CASSLEWAKQETQYF